The 4 T cell receptor beta chains presented below share a single source sample, sequenced in a study of CD8 T cells in ankylosing spondylitis. TCRdb reprocessed the 5' RACE reads via MiXCR and lists one record per CDR3 protein. The top ten hold 30% to 35% of the sample, which has 100,000 to 150,000 distinct CDR3 sequences, 17% seen once. These receptors' targets are unknown. Study outcomes and limitations: One TCR beta motif, made up of roughly eight highly homologous variants, appeared characteristic of ankylosing spondylitis blood.

Input material: blood, either unsorted or a sorted T cell fraction (not recorded which). These receptors originate from a male donor with ankylosing spondylitis.

The chain recombines TRBV12-3 or TRBV12-4 with TRBJ2-3; D is unclear. The length of the CDR3 is 13 residues. Trimming took off 1 base at V and 2 bases at J, with 4 bases between the two ends. Written as DNA, the CDR3 is TGTGCCAGCAGTTTAGTAGACACAGATACGCAGTATTTT. It is translated as CASSLVDTDTQYF.

This clonotype was seen repeatedly, ten times or more. The CDR3 coding sequence is TGTGCCAGCAGTTTAGATACAGGGGCAGAAGCTTTCTTT. It is translated as CASSLDTGAEAFF. V gene TRBV27 combines with J gene TRBJ1-1; 7 nucleotides match TRBD1. Germline CDR1 reads MNHEY; CDR2 reads SMNVEV (reference sequence). With 2 bases clipped from V and 8 bases from J, the junction kept 5 bases outside the gene matches. This CDR3 contains 13 residues.

This clonotype appeared a few times. The gene calls are TRBV6-1 and TRBJ1-1; weak D call: TRBD1 (6 bases). Trimming removed 4 bases from V and 3 bases from J, with 12 bases in between. The CDR3 length is 14 residues. Germline V CDR1 and CDR2: MNHNS, SASEGT. The chain's CDR3 is CASSVEGGDTEAFF. CDR3 nucleotides: TGTGCCAGCAGTGTGGAAGGGGGGGACACTGAAGCTTTCTTT.

This clonotype has more than one count but fewer than ten. The chain employs TRBV4-1 and TRBJ2-1; a weak D match, TRBD2 (5 bases). The CDR3 sequence is 13 residues long. V lost 6 bases, J lost 9 bases, and 15 bases lay in between. The germline CDR1 and CDR2 sequences are MGHRA and YSYEKL. The DNA for the CDR3 is TGCGCCAGCAGACGAGGGAGTTCTAGTGAGCAGTTCTTC. Amino acid sequence: CASRRGSSSEQFF.